This T cell receptor (beta chain) was captured by sequencing in a study of T-cell reconstitution after alpha-beta-depleted transplantation in children (dated by TCRdb to the mid-2010s). Regarding the research as a whole: The study quantitatively tracked T-cell immune reconstitution after TCRalphabeta/CD19-depleted allogeneic hematopoietic cell transplantation in children using TCR repertoire profiling.

Library generation was performed with PCR. Instrument on record: Illumina HiSeq 2500. To normalize quantification of the TCRbeta repertoire, the TCR libraries were built with molecular barcoding that relied on unique molecular identifiers. TCRdb reran the public reads through fastp at Q25 and MiXCR, keeping productive beta chains. Each CDR3 protein appears once, grouped with its most common genes and DNA. The sample includes roughly 670,000 distinct CDR3 sequences, with 13% observed a single time. The leading ten clones occupy around 0.8% of the sample. What the treatment or condition label conveys for this sample: allogeneic hematopoietic cell transplantation with graft depleted of TCRalphabeta T cells and CD19 B cells. The transplant recipients were children given TCRalphabeta/CD19-depleted allogeneic hematopoietic cell grafts. Beyond this particular receptor, the publication reports: The apparently early alphabetaT-cell count recovery about two months after transplant was reportedly dependent on only several hundred rapidly expanded clones derived from non-depleted graft cells. In some patients, the high TCRbeta diversity seen at day 60 was put down to recipient T cells and intrathymic progenitors that had survived conditioning. The frequencies of hyperexpanded clones fell over the following months, and after one year, T-cell counts and TCRbeta diversity were mostly attributed to newly produced T cells.

In its sample, this clonotype was seen a few times. Its binding antigen is unknown. Per-base qualities were not stored, and no clone one base away is much larger. From the cysteine through the phenylalanine, the CDR3 covers 16 amino acids. Here the CDR3 DNA is all that survives: 48 bases in frame from base 1. The germline V gene encodes CDR1 SGHVS and CDR2 FQNEAQ. V loses 5 bases, J loses 7 bases, and the germline ends lie 21 bases apart. This sequence originates from a girl between 2 and 10 years old with congenital amegakaryocytic thrombocytopenia, due to receive a stem cell transplant. The sequencing here drew on PBMCs, taken before TCRalphabeta/CD19-depleted stem cell transplant. The V and J segments used are TRBV7-8 and TRBJ2-1, with a tentative D call of TRBD1 or TRBD2, each matching 6 bases. The CDR3 in this case is CASSTYRGPRGNEQFF. In nucleotides, the sequence is TGTGCCAGCAGCACCTATCGGGGGCCTAGGGGAAATGAGCAGTTCTTC.